This TCR delta chain was obtained from a study of gamma-delta T cells after stem cell transplantation. TCRdb made new clone calls on the RT-PCR reads using CATT. This repertoire shows about 3,500 delta-chain clones, over 10% found once; its top ten account for less than 4%. Sample: gamma-delta T cells. The source of this sequence is a human donor. It is not recorded whose cells these are; they may come from a transplant donor.

The DNA of the CDR3 is TGTGCTCTTGGGGAACCTCCCGGCTACCCCCTTTACTTCTATACGGCCGCACAACTCTTCTTT. Its translation is CALGEPPGYPLYFYTAAQLFF. The rearrangement uses TRDV1 and TRDJ2; a possible D gene is TRDD3 (5 bases). V shed 1 base and J shed 8 bases, with 32 bases lying between them. Germline CDR1 and CDR2: TSWWSYY and QGS. This CDR3 comprises 21 residues.